One sample yielded the 29 T cell receptor beta chains listed below, sequenced in a study of blood T cell repertoires in COVID-19. The assay was immunoSEQ multiplex PCR, and TCRdb's table has in-frame clones only and misses some. Counted here are about 190,000 clones, about four fifths occurring once; the ten biggest clones make up roughly 5%. Sequencing used peripheral blood. These receptors all stem from a woman between 65 and 79 years old with active or convalescent COVID-19.

J is TRBJ1-1 and V is TRBV5-1, with D uncertain. Germline V gives CDR1 SGHRS, CDR2 YFSETQ. The CDR3 runs 16 residues. Trimming removed 1 base at V and 0 bases at J, with 13 bases between. The CDR3 nucleotides read TGCGCCAGCAGCTTGTCAAGCGGCAGAATGAACACTGAAGCTTTCTTT. Translation: CASSLSSGRMNTEAFF.

The chain employs TRBV7-9 and TRBJ2-3; D is uncertain. V shed 5 bases and J shed 2 bases, with 5 bases lying between them. The germline gives CDR1 SEHNR, CDR2 FQNEAQ (reference sequence). The CDR3 loop spans 12 amino acids. This chain's CDR3 is CASSPNTDTQYF. The CDR3 nucleotides read TGTGCCAGCAGCCCAAACACAGATACGCAGTATTTT.

This chain uses TRBV19 with TRBJ2-2; possible D gene TRBD2, 6 bases. The CDR3 has 12 amino acids. Germline V gene lookup returns CDR1 LNHDA and CDR2 SQIVND (reference sequence). Trimming took off 6 bases at V and 12 bases at J, with 14 bases between the two ends. DNA of the CDR3: TGTGCCAGTAGGGAAGGGACTCTTAAGCTGTTTTTT. It codes for CASREGTLKLFF.

The chain employs TRBV23-1 and TRBJ2-5; 10 nucleotides agree with TRBD1. TRBV23-1 is labeled an ORF, and its function is uncertain. V lost 3 bases to trimming and J lost 5 bases; unmatched junction nucleotides: 9. The CDR3 runs 16 residues. The CDR3 sequence: CASSHPDRGGEETQYF. CDR3 bases: TGCGCCAGCAGTCACCCGGACAGGGGGGGCGAGGAGACCCAGTACTTC.

The CDR3 spells CASRPRHDTEAFF. CDR3 nucleotides: TGTGCCAGCAGGCCTCGACATGACACTGAAGCTTTCTTT. The rearrangement links TRBV6-5 to TRBJ1-1, with unresolved D. This CDR3 region has 13 residues. V was cut by 6 bases and J by 3 bases, with 11 bases left in between. Germline-derived CDR1 and CDR2 are MNHEY and SVGAGI.

V usage is TRBV3-1 (or the pseudogene TRBV3-2) and J usage is TRBJ2-1, with D possibly matching TRBD1 (5 bases). The CDR3 sequence is 17 residues long. V shed 0 bases and J shed 9 bases, with 21 bases lying between them. The germline V gene encodes CDR1 LGHDT and CDR2 YNNKEL (reference sequence). CDR3 coding DNA: TGTGCCAGCAGCCAAGATTTGGGTGGGGCAGGTGTCGGTGAGCAGTTCTTC. It specifies CASSQDLGGAGVGEQFF.

This rearrangement joins TRBV6-5 to TRBJ2-3, with a possible D match to TRBD2 (5 bases). CDR1 and CDR2 from the germline V gene are MNHEY and SVGAGI. This CDR3 is 14 amino acids long. V lost 7 bases to trimming and J lost 5 bases, with 16 bases between them. The CDR3 nucleotides are TGTGCCAGCACCGCTCGGGATTTTCGAGATACGCAGTATTTT. Protein sequence: CASTARDFRDTQYF.

In this sample, this clone turned up a few times. The V gene is TRBV9, the J gene TRBJ2-3; 11 bases align to TRBD2. Germline V gives CDR1 SGDLS, CDR2 YYNGEE. The CDR3 loop spans 16 amino acids. V lost 4 bases, J lost 7 bases, and 11 bases stayed unmatched. CDR3 DNA sequence: TGTGCCAGCAGCCCGAGTCCGACTAGCGGGACATATACGCAGTATTTT. It codes for CASSPSPTSGTYTQYF.

This clone was counted many times. This sequence joins TRBV5-1 and TRBJ2-7; weak D call: TRBD1 (5 bases). The germline V and J ends were trimmed by 7 bases and 4 bases, with 18 bases remaining between them. Per germline, CDR1 SGHRS and CDR2 YFSETQ. The CDR3 runs 14 residues. CDR3 region: CASGLGQGSYEQYF. The CDR3 DNA sequence: TGCGCCAGCGGCCTCGGACAAGGGTCGTACGAGCAGTACTTC.

The chain couples TRBV7-9 to TRBJ2-1; possibly TRBD1 for D (6 bases). Germline loops: CDR1 SEHNR, CDR2 FQNEAQ (reference sequence). Trimming took off 7 bases at V and 7 bases at J, with 20 bases between the two ends. The CDR3 is 15 residues long. Written as DNA, the CDR3 is TGTGCCAGCACCTCCTTAGGGCTCACAGGGAATGAGCAGTTCTTC. It specifies CASTSLGLTGNEQFF.

The chain carries TRBV5-1 and TRBJ2-5; a possible D gene is TRBD1 (6 bases). This CDR3 spans 13 amino acids. Trimming removed 1 base at V and 5 bases at J, with 9 bases between. Germline V CDR1 and CDR2: SGHRS, YFSETQ. The CDR3, as DNA: TGCGCCAGCAGCTTGCGAGACAGGGAGACCCAGTACTTC. Translation gives CASSLRDRETQYF.

The V and J genes are TRBV24-1 and TRBJ2-1, with D unclear. The V gene's germline CDR1 is KGHDR and CDR2 SFDVKD. The CDR3 totals 13 residues. Trimming took 2 bases from V and 2 from J, leaving 3 bases between them. The CDR3 bases are TGTGCCACCAGTGATTCAACCTACAATGAGCAGTTCTTC. Its translation is CATSDSTYNEQFF.

CDR3 in amino acids: CASSPTTGINTEAFF. The CDR3 DNA sequence: TGTGCCAGCAGCCCAACGACAGGGATAAACACTGAAGCTTTCTTT. The genes are TRBV14 and TRBJ1-1; the match to TRBD1 covers 7 bases. V lost 4 bases, J lost 2 bases, and 7 bases stayed unmatched. The CDR3 spans 15 residues. The germline V gene has CDR1 SGHDN and CDR2 FVKESK.

The genes are TRBV5-1 and TRBJ1-1; perhaps TRBD1 as D (5 bases). This CDR3 has 13 residues. Trimming removed 2 bases from V and 5 bases from J, with 10 bases in between. Per the germline V gene, CDR1 is SGHRS and CDR2 is YFSETQ. For the CDR3, the DNA is TGCGCCAGCAGCTTAGGAGGGGAAACTGAAGCTTTCTTT. Translating gives CASSLGGETEAFF.

This chain joins TRBV5-1 and TRBJ2-3, with TRBD2 identical over 8 bases. The length of the CDR3 is 15 residues. V lost 0 bases and J lost 4; bases outside the gene matches: 4. CDR1 is SGHRS and CDR2 is YFSETQ in the germline V gene. This CDR3 reads CASSLGGAGADTQYF. Here the CDR3 DNA reads TGCGCCAGCAGCTTGGGGGGAGCGGGGGCAGATACGCAGTATTTT.

The rearrangement uses TRBV5-1 and TRBJ2-5, with TRBD2 matching 11 bases. The CDR3 runs to 16 residues. The ends lost 0 bases at V and 7 bases at J; junction bases unmatched: 8. CDR1 is SGHRS, CDR2 YFSETQ, per germline. The CDR3 DNA sequence: TGCGCCAGCAGCTTGGTAGCGGGAGGGCCCAAAGGGACCCAGTACTTC. Its translation is CASSLVAGGPKGTQYF.

The rearrangement uses TRBV28 and TRBJ1-2; the D gene is possibly TRBD1 (5 bases). CDR1 is MDHEN and CDR2 is SYDVKM in the germline V gene. The CDR3 contains 15 residues. V was pared by 2 bases and J by 4 bases, with 14 bases between. The CDR3 DNA reads as TGTGCCAGCAGTTTAAGGGGCAGTAACATCTATGGCTACACCTTC. It encodes CASSLRGSNIYGYTF.

This rearrangement joins TRBV12-5 to TRBJ2-1; no clear D gene. This CDR3 is 12 amino acids long. Germline V gives CDR1 LGHNT, CDR2 FRNRAP. Trimming took 9 bases from V and 10 from J, leaving 16 bases between them. The CDR3 is CARPTLCEEQFF. CDR3 nucleotide sequence: TGTGCTAGGCCTACCCTTTGCGAGGAGCAGTTCTTC.

The chain joins TRBV6-1 to TRBJ2-1; D is perhaps TRBD1 (6 bases). The germline V and J ends were trimmed by 2 bases and 4 bases, with 9 bases remaining between them. Germline lookup yields CDR1 MNHNS and CDR2 SASEGT. The CDR3 has 14 amino acids. The CDR3 sequence is CASSETGRYNEQFF. Written as DNA, the CDR3 is TGTGCCAGCAGTGAAACAGGGCGTTACAATGAGCAGTTCTTC.

V is TRBV29-1 and J is TRBJ2-1; 7 bases are shared with TRBD2. This CDR3 contains 14 residues. Germline CDR1 SQVTM, CDR2 ANQGSEA. After removal of 3 bases from V and 7 bases from J, the junction contained 9 bases not matched to a gene. CDR3 region: CSVDSAGEWNEQFF. CDR3 coding DNA: TGCAGCGTTGACTCGGCGGGAGAATGGAATGAGCAGTTCTTC.

The chain has TRBV5-1 and TRBJ2-1; 7 nucleotides match TRBD1. V shed 1 base and J 2 bases; nucleotides not matched to a gene: 3. From germline, CDR1 is SGHRS and CDR2 YFSETQ. This CDR3 comprises 15 residues. Here the CDR3 reads CASSLKGGAYNEQFF. CDR3 DNA: TGCGCCAGCAGCTTGAAAGGGGGCGCCTACAATGAGCAGTTCTTC.

The V and J genes are TRBV28 and TRBJ2-1; D perhaps matches TRBD2 (5 bases). CDR1 and CDR2 (germline): MDHEN, SYDVKM. V lost 8 bases and J 6 bases, leaving 20 bases between the germline ends. This CDR3 is 15 amino acids long. The CDR3 region has the DNA TGTGCCAGCCAAAGGAGGTGGGAGTTGGTCAATGAGCAGTTCTTC. Translation: CASQRRWELVNEQFF. Full variable domain (remainder filled in from reference TRBV28 and TRBJ2-1): DVKVTQSSRYLVKRTGEKVFLECVQDMDHENMFWYRQDPGLGLRLIYFSYDVKMKEKGDIPEGYSVSREKKERFSLILESASTNQTSMYLCASQRRWELVNEQFFGPGTRLTVL.

V and J are TRBV27 and TRBJ2-3, with 10 bases fitting TRBD2. The junction had 7 bases not matched to a gene; V was cut back by 6 bases and J by 1 base. The CDR3 spans 16 residues. Germline V gene data show CDR1 as MNHEY and CDR2 as SMNVEV (reference sequence). The CDR3 nucleotides are TGTGCCAGCAGCTACCTAGCGGGAGCGGGCACAGATACGCAGTATTTT. Translating it yields CASSYLAGAGTDTQYF.

The genes are TRBV19 and TRBJ1-1, with D possibly being TRBD1 (5 bases). The CDR3 is 14 amino acids. In germline, CDR1 is LNHDA, CDR2 SQIVND (reference sequence). V gave up 7 bases and J gave up 4 bases, with 16 bases separating them. CDR3 sequence: CASTVGRVGTEAFF. The CDR3 DNA reads as TGTGCCAGTACAGTAGGCAGGGTAGGCACTGAAGCTTTCTTT.

The chain has TRBV7-2 and TRBJ2-3; the D is unclear. Trimming took off 6 bases at V and 0 bases at J, with 10 bases between the two ends. The CDR3 covers 14 residues. The germline V gene encodes CDR1 SGHTA and CDR2 FQGNSA. CDR3 coding DNA: TGTGCCAGCAGGGGCCCCTCTAGCACAGATACGCAGTATTTT. Its protein is CASRGPSSTDTQYF. Using reference TRBV7-2 and TRBJ2-3 for the parts outside the CDR3, the full variable domain is GAGVSQSPSNKVTEKGKDVELRCDPISGHTALYWYRQSLGQGLEFLIYFQGNSAPDKSGLPSDRFSAERTGGSVSTLTIQRTQQEDSAVYLCASRGPSSTDTQYFGPGTRLTVL.

J is TRBJ1-2 and V is TRBV30; tentatively, D is TRBD1 (5 bases). V was shortened by 0 bases and J by 5 bases, with 10 bases between the two germline ends. Germline CDR1 reads GTSNPN; CDR2 reads SVGIG (reference sequence). This CDR3 region has 13 residues. CDR3: CAWSVQRGYGYTF. The CDR3 DNA reads as TGTGCCTGGAGTGTACAACGGGGGTATGGCTACACCTTC.

The V call is TRBV27, the J call TRBJ2-5; D is possibly TRBD1 (5 bases). V lost 2 bases to trimming and J lost 7 bases, with 11 bases between them. The CDR3 length is 13 residues. Germline assignment: CDR1 MNHEY and CDR2 SMNVEV (reference sequence). CDR3 loop: CASSLRRVGTQYF. DNA of the CDR3: TGTGCCAGCAGTTTACGCAGGGTCGGGACCCAGTACTTC.

About this clone: Other nucleotide sequences in the sample specify the same CDR3. The J gene is TRBJ2-7, the V gene TRBV24-1; TRBD1 aligns across 12 bases. V was pared by 3 bases and J by 4 bases, with 3 bases of the junction left unmatched. CDR3 length: 15 amino acids. CDR1 and CDR2 (germline): KGHDR, SFDVKD. CDR3 residues: CATSDPGQGAYEQYF. DNA of the CDR3: TGTGCCACCAGTGATCCGGGACAGGGGGCTTACGAGCAGTACTTC.

This clone was detected a few times. The gene calls are TRBV12-3 or TRBV12-4 and TRBJ2-1; tentatively, D is TRBD2 (5 bases). Trimming removed 5 bases from V and 5 bases from J, with 10 bases in between. The CDR3 runs 13 residues. The DNA for the CDR3 is TGTGCCAGCAGTCTAGAGGGAGACAATGAGCAGTTCTTC. Translated: CASSLEGDNEQFF.